A single sample gave rise to the 19 T cell receptor beta chains below, sequenced in a study of OX40 agonist ivuxolimab in advanced cancers. Sequencing was performed with immunoSEQ multiplex PCR; in TCRdb, only in-frame clones are kept and a portion is missing. The repertoire has tens of thousands of clones, approximately 91% of them found once; the top ten carry roughly 53%. The sequencing here drew on CD4+ or CD8+ T cells sorted from blood, taken in a trial of the OX40 agonist ivuxolimab. These receptors all stem from an adult with an advanced solid tumor such as melanoma, head and neck, liver or kidney cancer.

V gene TRBV9 combines with J gene TRBJ2-5; D tentatively fits TRBD1 or TRBD2 (6 bases each). Germline CDR1 and CDR2: SGDLS and YYNGEE. The CDR3 contains 14 residues. The germline V and J ends were trimmed by 4 bases and 2 bases, with 12 bases remaining between them. For the CDR3, the DNA is TGTGCCAGCAGCTATTCGGGGGCACAAGAGACCCAGTACTTC. Translation gives CASSYSGAQETQYF.

The chain combines TRBV4-3 with TRBJ1-5; 8 bases fit TRBD1. Germline CDR1 reads LGHNA; CDR2 reads YSLEER. CDR3 length: 17 residues. After removal of 0 bases from V and 3 bases from J, the junction contained 7 bases not matched to a gene. This CDR3 reads CASSQDRTGGSNQPQHF. The CDR3 DNA follows: TGCGCCAGCAGCCAAGATCGCACAGGGGGATCCAATCAGCCCCAGCATTTT.

The gene calls are TRBV30 and TRBJ2-2, with 9 bases that match TRBD1. With 0 bases clipped from V and 7 bases from J, the junction kept 6 bases outside the gene matches. From germline, CDR1 is GTSNPN and CDR2 SVGIG (reference sequence). The CDR3 extends over 15 amino acids. Here the CDR3 reads CAWSVLGQGVGELFF. CDR3 nucleotide sequence: TGTGCCTGGAGTGTCTTGGGACAGGGCGTCGGGGAGCTGTTTTTT.

V usage is TRBV7-2 and J usage is TRBJ1-1, with D possibly TRBD1 on 6 matching bases. V lost 0 bases to trimming and J lost 4 bases, with 12 bases between them. Germline V gene data show CDR1 as SGHTA and CDR2 as FQGNSA. CDR3 size: 15 residues. The CDR3 DNA reads as TGTGCCAGCAGCTTAGCGGGGGCTCTGAGCACTGAAGCTTTCTTT. Its translation: CASSLAGALSTEAFF.

CDR3 amino acids: CASSQAGGPSYNEQFF. As DNA, the CDR3 is TGTGCCAGCAGTCAAGCGGGGGGGCCTTCCTACAATGAGCAGTTCTTC. V usage is TRBV7-6 and J usage is TRBJ2-1; 10 bases match TRBD2. This CDR3 region has 16 residues. CDR1 SGHVS and CDR2 FNYEAQ come from the germline V gene. V was pared by 6 bases and J by 1 base, with 6 bases of the junction left unmatched.

V gene TRBV6-1 combines with J gene TRBJ2-5; D is perhaps TRBD1 (5 bases). The V end lost 4 bases, the J end lost 5 bases, and 17 bases lay between the germline ends. CDR1 MNHNS and CDR2 SASEGT come from the germline V gene. The CDR3 loop spans 15 amino acids. This CDR3 is CASSGAGHYGETQYF. In nucleotides, the CDR3 is TGTGCCAGCAGTGGGGCTGGACATTATGGGGAGACCCAGTACTTC.

The chain carries TRBV5-6 and TRBJ2-3; no clear D. The CDR3 runs 11 residues. Germline V lookup: CDR1 SGHDT, CDR2 YYEEEE. Trimming took 1 base from V and 6 from J, leaving 3 bases between them. CDR3 DNA sequence: TGTGCCAGCAGCTTGTCGGATACGCAGTATTTT. Encoded protein: CASSLSDTQYF.

The chain links TRBV25-1 to TRBJ2-3; 8 positions agree with TRBD1. Germline V gives CDR1 MGHDK, CDR2 SYGVNS. Germline trimming cut 3 bases from V and 4 bases from J; bases unmatched to any gene: 6. The CDR3 totals 15 residues. The CDR3 protein is CASSDQGAYPDTQYF. DNA for the CDR3: TGTGCCAGCAGTGACCAGGGGGCTTACCCAGATACGCAGTATTTT.

The V call is TRBV5-6, the J call TRBJ1-1; no clear D gene. V was clipped by 0 bases and J by 5 bases, with 5 bases between them. Per the germline V gene, CDR1 is SGHDT and CDR2 is YYEEEE. CDR3 length: 12 residues. CDR3 nucleotide sequence: TGTGCCAGCAGCTTGGGACATACTGAAGCTTTCTTT. It yields the protein CASSLGHTEAFF.

The chain recombines TRBV6-1 with TRBJ2-1; a weak D match, TRBD2 (5 bases). Germline values: CDR1 MNHNS, CDR2 SASEGT. This CDR3 has 15 residues. V gave up 8 bases and J gave up 5 bases, with 19 bases separating them. The CDR3 loop is CASWTPGFYNNEQFF. CDR3 in DNA: TGTGCCAGCTGGACGCCGGGATTTTACAACAATGAGCAGTTCTTC.

The chain links TRBV4-3 to TRBJ1-1; D is undetermined. Trimming removed 1 base at V and 1 base at J, with 4 bases between. The germline CDR1 and CDR2 sequences are LGHNA and YSLEER. The CDR3 totals 13 residues. The CDR3 DNA is TGCGCCAGCAGCCAAGGGGGGAACACTGAAGCTTTCTTT. This sequence encodes CASSQGGNTEAFF.

The rearrangement uses TRBV11-2 and TRBJ2-5; TRBD2 might be the D (6 bases). Germline V CDR1 and CDR2: SGHAT, FQNNGV. Trimming left V 5 bases short and J 4 bases short, with 11 bases between. The CDR3 is made up of 13 amino acids. This chain's CDR3 is CASSPQGGETQYF. The DNA of the CDR3 is TGTGCCAGCAGCCCCCAGGGAGGAGAGACCCAGTACTTC.

A word on this clone: The same CDR3 can be traced to other DNA sequences in this sample. This chain joins TRBV25-1 and TRBJ1-3; D not certain. Germline CDR1 and CDR2: MGHDK and SYGVNS. This CDR3 has 17 amino acids. Trimming pared 6 bases from V and 0 bases from J, leaving 18 bases between. The CDR3 DNA follows: TGTGCCAGCAGCGATGCTTTATCTACTCGCTCTGGAAACACCATATATTTT. Amino acids: CASSDALSTRSGNTIYF.

This chain joins TRBV30 and TRBJ2-2; D possibly uses TRBD1 or TRBD2 (6 bases each). Germline V gene data show CDR1 as GTSNPN and CDR2 as SVGIG (reference sequence). This CDR3 contains 13 residues. The V and J ends lost 8 bases and 7 bases respectively, with 17 bases between them. CDR3 nucleotides: TGTGCCGTGGAGGGGGTTCTGAGCGGGGAGCTGTTTTTT. It encodes CAVEGVLSGELFF.

The gene calls are TRBV28 and TRBJ1-2; maybe TRBD1 (6 bases). V shed 5 bases and J shed 2 bases, with 15 bases lying between them. This CDR3 contains 15 residues. In germline, CDR1 is MDHEN, CDR2 SYDVKM. The CDR3 is CASSPPLTGNYGYTF. The CDR3 DNA reads as TGTGCCAGCAGTCCCCCCCTGACAGGAAACTATGGCTACACCTTC.

This chain links TRBV7-9 with TRBJ2-1, with 9 bases aligning to TRBD1. This CDR3 region has 14 residues. The V gene's germline CDR1 is SEHNR and CDR2 FQNEAQ (reference sequence). V dropped 0 bases and J dropped 15; count of bases not matched to a gene: 9. The CDR3: CASSLAGRDREPFF. The CDR3 bases are TGTGCCAGCAGCTTAGCGGGCCGGGACAGGGAACCGTTCTTC.

This chain uses TRBV6-5 with TRBJ1-5, with D perhaps matching TRBD1 (6 bases). The CDR3 spans 15 residues. The ends were cut back, 3 bases at V and 2 bases at J, with 11 bases in the middle. CDR1 is MNHEY, CDR2 SVGAGI, per germline. DNA for the CDR3: TGTGCCAGCAGTTATTCAGGGGACGGCAATCAGCCCCAGCATTTT. Translated, it gives CASSYSGDGNQPQHF.

The CDR3 nucleotides read TGTGCCAGCAAGGAGACAGGAGGAATTTACGAGCAGTACTTC. Translated: CASKETGGIYEQYF. The chain combines TRBV6-5 with TRBJ2-7, with D maybe TRBD1 (6 bases). V dropped 7 bases and J dropped 4 bases, with 17 bases sitting between them. Germline CDR1 MNHEY, CDR2 SVGAGI. This CDR3 is 14 amino acids long.

The V gene is TRBV7-6, the J gene TRBJ1-6; TRBD1 matches at 10 bases. The trim removed 5 bases at V and 7 bases at J, leaving 5 bases unmatched. Germline CDR1 reads SGHVS; CDR2 reads FNYEAQ. The length of the CDR3 is 15 residues. This CDR3 is CASSPRQGANSPLHF. CDR3 bases: TGTGCCAGCAGCCCCAGACAGGGGGCGAATTCACCCCTCCACTTT.